These 11 T cell receptor beta chains came from one sample sequenced in a study of blood T cell repertoires in COVID-19. The data were produced by immunoSEQ multiplex PCR, yet TCRdb's version contains in-frame clones alone and is incomplete. The sample lists 130,000 or so clones; around 83% were seen once. The specimen sequenced was peripheral blood. The receptor source for this set is a human donor in a cohort sampled during active COVID-19.

The chain recombines TRBV11-1 with TRBJ1-3, with D maybe TRBD1 (5 bases). V shed 5 bases and J shed 0 bases, with 11 bases lying between them. CDR3 length equals 15 residues. Germline CDR1 SGHAT, CDR2 FQDESV (reference sequence). The CDR3 protein is CASSAGHLSGNTIYF. DNA for the CDR3: TGTGCCAGCAGCGCAGGACATCTCTCTGGAAACACCATATATTTT.

The J gene is TRBJ2-1, the V gene TRBV3-1 (or the pseudogene TRBV3-2); 8 bases line up with TRBD2. V lost 1 base and J lost 6; bases outside the gene matches: 14. Germline CDR1 is LGHDT and CDR2 is YNNKEL (reference sequence). The CDR3 is made up of 18 amino acids. CDR3 in amino acids: CASSQVKPGTRVFNEQFF. CDR3 DNA: TGTGCCAGCAGCCAAGTCAAGCCAGGGACTAGGGTCTTCAATGAGCAGTTCTTC.

This chain links TRBV28 with TRBJ2-5; 8 nucleotides agree with TRBD1. Germline-derived CDR1 and CDR2 are MDHEN and SYDVKM. J was trimmed by 0 bases and V by 6 bases; bases with no gene match: 6. The CDR3 sequence is 15 residues long. In DNA, the CDR3 is TGTGCCAGCAGCCGGCTGGACAGGGACCAAGAGACCCAGTACTTC. As protein: CASSRLDRDQETQYF. Drawing the rest from reference TRBV28 and TRBJ2-5, the complete variable domain is DVKVTQSSRYLVKRTGEKVFLECVQDMDHENMFWYRQDPGLGLRLIYFSYDVKMKEKGDIPEGYSVSREKKERFSLILESASTNQTSMYLCASSRLDRDQETQYFGPGTRLLVL.

This CDR3 is CAWMSITSGYEQYF. In DNA form, the CDR3 reads TGTGCCTGGATGTCGATCACGTCAGGCTACGAGCAGTACTTC. This chain joins TRBV30 and TRBJ2-7; D remains unclear. The CDR3 is 14 residues long. Trimming cost V 4 bases and J 3 bases, with 16 bases left between them. The V gene's germline CDR1 is GTSNPN and CDR2 SVGIG (reference sequence). Looking up the rest from reference TRBV30 and TRBJ2-7 gives the full variable domain: SQTIHQWPATLVQPVGSPLSLECTVEGTSNPNLYWYRQAAGRGLQLLFYSVGIGQISSEVPQNLSASRPQDRQFILSSKKLLLSDSGFYLCAWMSITSGYEQYFGPGTRLTVT.

The rearrangement uses TRBV7-2 and TRBJ1-1, with TRBD1 as a possible D gene (6 bases). Trimming shortened V by 1 base and J by 1 base, and 13 bases separated the two germline ends. The CDR3 consists of 16 residues. Germline CDR1 reads SGHTA; CDR2 reads FQGNSA. For the CDR3, the DNA is TGTGCCAGCAGCTTAGACAGGGCTATTAAGAACACTGAAGCTTTCTTT. Encoded protein: CASSLDRAIKNTEAFF.

The rearrangement links TRBV9 to TRBJ2-1; 11 nucleotides align to TRBD2. Germline V lookup: CDR1 SGDLS, CDR2 YYNGEE. Trimming cost V 6 bases and J 3 bases; bases outside gene matches: 8. This CDR3 contains 16 residues. The CDR3 loop reads CASNPGTSGNYNEQFF. The DNA of the CDR3 is TGTGCCAGCAACCCAGGGACTAGCGGTAACTACAATGAGCAGTTCTTC. Full variable domain (outside the CDR3, taken from reference TRBV9 and TRBJ2-1): DSGVTQTPKHLITATGQRVTLRCSPRSGDLSVYWYQQSLDQGLQFLIQYYNGEERAKGNILERFSAQQFPDLHSELNLSSLELGDSALYFCASNPGTSGNYNEQFFGPGTRLTVL.

The chain combines TRBV5-6 with TRBJ2-3; 8 nucleotides agree with TRBD2. The CDR3 loop spans 14 amino acids. After removal of 7 bases from V and 3 bases from J, the junction contained 7 bases not matched to a gene. Germline loops: CDR1 SGHDT, CDR2 YYEEEE. CDR3 protein: CASSPGLATDTQYF. The CDR3 coding sequence is TGTGCCAGCTCCCCCGGACTAGCTACAGATACGCAGTATTTT.

This clone was observed a few times. The chain couples TRBV5-6 to TRBJ1-2, with a weak D call TRBD1 (5 bases). This CDR3 spans 14 amino acids. V lost 1 base to trimming and J lost 8 bases, with 15 bases between them. CDR1 and CDR2 (germline): SGHDT, YYEEEE. DNA of the CDR3: TGTGCCAGCAGCTTGTATCAGGGAAGGGGCGGCTACACCTTC. This sequence encodes CASSLYQGRGGYTF.

The gene calls are TRBV9 and TRBJ2-5, with a weak D call TRBD2 (6 bases). Germline CDR1 SGDLS, CDR2 YYNGEE. The germline V and J ends were trimmed by 3 bases and 5 bases, with 11 bases remaining between them. There are 13 residues in the CDR3. This CDR3 is CASSAGGWETQYF. In DNA, the CDR3 is TGTGCCAGCAGCGCCGGGGGATGGGAGACCCAGTACTTC.

Note on this clone: A junction boundary mismatches the germline segment, possibly from a read error. The rearrangement links TRBV7-7 to TRBJ2-2, with 7 nucleotides matching TRBD1. The CDR3 extends over 16 amino acids. Germline V gene sequence: CDR1 SSHAT, CDR2 FNYEAQ (reference sequence). CDR3 residues: CASSLGTGVGTGELFF. DNA of the CDR3: TGTGCTAGCAGCTTAGGAACAGGGGTCGGCACCGGGGAGCTGTTTTTT.

The chain combines TRBV15 with TRBJ1-5, with D perhaps matching TRBD1 (5 bases). Deletions cut 0 bases from V and 7 bases from J, with 10 bases between. This CDR3 is built from 14 residues. The germline V gene encodes CDR1 LNHNV and CDR2 YYDKDF (reference sequence). The CDR3 region has the DNA TGTGCCACCAGCAGAGATAAAACAGGCCAGCCCCAGCATTTT. Residues: CATSRDKTGQPQHF.